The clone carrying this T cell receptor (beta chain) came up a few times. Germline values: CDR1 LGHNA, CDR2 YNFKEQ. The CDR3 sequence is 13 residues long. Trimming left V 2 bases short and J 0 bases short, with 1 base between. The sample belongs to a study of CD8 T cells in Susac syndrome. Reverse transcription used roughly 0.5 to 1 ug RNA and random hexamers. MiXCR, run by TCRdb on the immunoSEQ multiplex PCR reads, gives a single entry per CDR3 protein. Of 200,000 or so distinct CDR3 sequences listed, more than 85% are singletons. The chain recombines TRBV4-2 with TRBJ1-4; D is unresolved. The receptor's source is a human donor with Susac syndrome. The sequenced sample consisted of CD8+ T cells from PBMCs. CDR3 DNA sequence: TGTGCCAGCAGCCAAACAACTAATGAAAAACTGTTTTTT. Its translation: CASSQTTNEKLFF.